The 17 T cell receptor beta chains below were found in one sample sequenced in a study of blood T cells in healthy people across ages. A second about 7 to 12 cycle PCR used barcoded and J-beta primers. MiXCR, run by TCRdb on the 5' RACE reads, gives a single entry per CDR3 protein. The table shows about a million distinct CDR3 sequences, with approximately 50% occurring only once. The sample comprised blood. These receptors originate from a woman aged 55-69 years in good health.

This chain connects TRBV12-3 or TRBV12-4 to TRBJ2-6, with a possible D match to TRBD2 (5 bases). The CDR3 runs to 13 residues. V was clipped by 10 bases and J by 4 bases, with 11 bases between them. The CDR3 loop reads CATQEAGANVLTF. The CDR3 nucleotides are TGTGCCACCCAGGAGGCGGGGGCCAACGTCCTGACTTTC.

There are a few counts of this clonotype. The chain joins TRBV12-3 or TRBV12-4 to TRBJ2-3; TRBD2 might be the D (6 bases). This CDR3 is built from 13 residues. Trimming cost V 5 bases and J 6 bases, with 12 bases left between them. CDR3 DNA: TGTGCCAGCAGTGCCGGGGGAAGGGATACGCAGTATTTT. Its translation is CASSAGGRDTQYF.

This clonotype was seen a few times. CDR3 in amino acids: CASSPPSGTGGDTQYF. The CDR3 DNA sequence: TGTGCCAGCTCACCACCTTCAGGGACAGGAGGAGATACGCAGTATTTT. The gene calls are TRBV18 and TRBJ2-3, with 8 bases fitting TRBD1. CDR1 and CDR2 from the germline V gene are KGHSH and LQKENI. The trim removed 0 bases at V and 5 bases at J, leaving 7 bases unmatched. This CDR3 has 16 amino acids.

A few counts support this clonotype. This chain uses TRBV4-1 with TRBJ2-6; the D call may be TRBD1 or TRBD2 (5 bases each). Germline assignment: CDR1 MGHRA and CDR2 YSYEKL. CDR3 length: 19 residues. V gave up 0 bases and J gave up 0 bases, with 15 bases separating them. CDR3 sequence: CASSQDVPGTTSGANVLTF. The CDR3 nucleotides read TGCGCCAGCAGCCAAGATGTCCCGGGGACCACCTCTGGGGCCAACGTCCTGACTTTC.

The chain recombines TRBV9 with TRBJ2-7, with D uncertain. The CDR3 extends over 14 amino acids. The V end lost 3 bases, the J end lost 0 bases, and 10 bases lay between the germline ends. Germline V gene data show CDR1 as SGDLS and CDR2 as YYNGEE. CDR3: CASSAARSSYEQYF. Here the CDR3 DNA reads TGTGCCAGCAGCGCGGCTAGGAGCTCCTACGAGCAGTACTTC.

This chain links TRBV12-5 with TRBJ2-4; 12 nucleotides align to TRBD2. CDR1 LGHNT and CDR2 FRNRAP come from the germline V gene. The CDR3 is 17 amino acids. V was clipped by 3 bases and J by 7 bases; unmatched bases: 10. The CDR3 DNA is TGTGCTAGTGGTTTCCCCGGGACTAGCGGGCCCGGGAACATTCAGTACTTC. Translation: CASGFPGTSGPGNIQYF.

This rearrangement joins TRBV27 to TRBJ2-5; D perhaps matches TRBD1 (6 bases). The CDR3 is made up of 13 amino acids. The V gene's germline CDR1 is MNHEY and CDR2 SMNVEV (reference sequence). Trimming took off 4 bases at V and 7 bases at J, with 13 bases between the two ends. CDR3 sequence: CASSSRGTGTQYF. The CDR3 DNA follows: TGTGCCAGCAGTTCTAGGGGGACGGGGACCCAGTACTTC.

The chain is built from TRBV20-1 and TRBJ2-5; 7 nucleotides align to TRBD1. Unmatched junction bases numbered 5, after V lost 3 bases and J lost 1 base. Germline V CDR1 and CDR2: DFQATT, SNEGSKA (reference sequence). This CDR3 is built from 14 residues. The CDR3 nucleotides are TGCAGTGCTAGTATAGGGACAGTCCAAGAGACCCAGTACTTC. The encoded protein is CSASIGTVQETQYF.

This chain links TRBV7-2 with TRBJ1-2; no definite D call. The germline V gene encodes CDR1 SGHTA and CDR2 FQGNSA. The length of the CDR3 is 12 residues. The V end was cut by 2 bases, the J end by 6 bases, with 7 bases between. The CDR3 DNA reads as TGTGCCAGCAGCTTATTGAGGGATGGCTACACCTTC. Its protein is CASSLLRDGYTF.

This clonotype was detected a few times. This chain connects TRBV12-3 or TRBV12-4 to TRBJ2-4; 11 bases match TRBD1. The J call is doubtful: the DNA matches TRBJ2-7 better. The CDR3 has 18 amino acids. CDR3 protein: CASSLARSRGQGAYEQYF. The CDR3 nucleotides are TGTGCCAGCAGTTTAGCGCGTAGTAGGGGACAGGGGGCCTACGAGCAGTACTTC.

In regard to this clonotype: A much larger clone differs by one base, so this may be a read error. The chain carries TRBV5-1 and TRBJ2-5; D not certain. Germline V gene data show CDR1 as SGHRS and CDR2 as YFSETQ. The CDR3 contains 15 residues. The CDR3 DNA reads as TGCGCCAACAGCTTGGGCGGAGCGTACCAAGAGACCCAGTACTTC. As protein: CANSLGGAYQETQYF. Full variable domain (missing parts from reference TRBV5-1 and TRBJ2-5): KAGVTQTPRYLIKTRGQQVTLSCSPISGHRSVSWYQQTPGQGLQFLFEYFSETQRNKGNFPGRFSGRQFSNSRSEMNVSTLELGDSALYLCANSLGGAYQETQYFGPGTRLLVL.

V gene TRBV20-1 combines with J gene TRBJ1-6; no firm D call. Germline assignment: CDR1 DFQATT and CDR2 SNEGSKA (reference sequence). The CDR3 extends over 16 amino acids. V was shortened by 0 bases and J by 4 bases, with 13 bases between the two germline ends. The CDR3 region is CSARDGERVYNSPLHF. As DNA, the CDR3 is TGCAGTGCTAGAGATGGGGAAAGGGTGTATAATTCACCCCTCCACTTT.

This clonotype was found once. J is TRBJ2-3 and V is TRBV18; 8 bases agree with TRBD1. Germline values: CDR1 KGHSH, CDR2 LQKENI. With V trimmed by 4 bases and J by 0 bases, 6 bases remained unmatched. The CDR3 length is 16 residues. DNA of the CDR3: TGTGCCAGCTCACTAACGACAGGGGTTAGCACAGATACGCAGTATTTT. It yields the protein CASSLTTGVSTDTQYF.

J is TRBJ2-7 and V is TRBV27, with D unclear. The CDR3 sequence is 15 residues long. From germline, CDR1 is MNHEY and CDR2 SMNVEV (reference sequence). The germline V and J ends were trimmed by 1 base and 5 bases, with 15 bases remaining between them. The CDR3 sequence is CASSLYPVGSDEQYF. CDR3 sequence (DNA): TGTGCCAGCAGTTTATACCCCGTTGGTTCCGACGAGCAGTACTTC.

In its sample, this clonotype was seen once. This rearrangement joins TRBV9 to TRBJ2-1; 8 bases match TRBD2. V was clipped by 0 bases and J by 6 bases; unmatched bases: 8. Germline CDR1 and CDR2: SGDLS and YYNGEE. The CDR3 spans 16 residues. The CDR3 sequence is CASSVATGLGFNEQFF. In DNA, the CDR3 is TGTGCCAGCAGCGTAGCTACGGGACTAGGTTTCAATGAGCAGTTCTTC.

This clonotype was seen repeatedly, ten times or more. J is TRBJ2-5 and V is TRBV7-2; a possible D gene is TRBD1 (5 bases). Trimming stripped 5 bases from V and 4 bases from J, with 14 bases between. CDR3 length: 14 amino acids. Per the germline V gene, CDR1 is SGHTA and CDR2 is FQGNSA. The CDR3 DNA reads as TGTGCCAGCAGCCCTATACAGGTCTCAGAGACCCAGTACTTC. As protein: CASSPIQVSETQYF. Combining the CDR3 with reference TRBV7-2 and TRBJ2-5 gives the whole variable domain GAGVSQSPSNKVTEKGKDVELRCDPISGHTALYWYRQSLGQGLEFLIYFQGNSAPDKSGLPSDRFSAERTGGSVSTLTIQRTQQEDSAVYLCASSPIQVSETQYFGPGTRLLVL.

The DNA for the CDR3 is TGTGCCAGCAGCCAGGCGGCCGGGACAGAAGAGACCCAGTACTTC. Encoded protein: CASSQAAGTEETQYF. The chain recombines TRBV4-2 with TRBJ2-5, with TRBD1 identical over 7 bases. With 3 bases clipped from V and 3 bases from J, the junction kept 7 bases outside the gene matches. CDR3 length: 15 residues. From germline, CDR1 is LGHNA and CDR2 YNFKEQ.